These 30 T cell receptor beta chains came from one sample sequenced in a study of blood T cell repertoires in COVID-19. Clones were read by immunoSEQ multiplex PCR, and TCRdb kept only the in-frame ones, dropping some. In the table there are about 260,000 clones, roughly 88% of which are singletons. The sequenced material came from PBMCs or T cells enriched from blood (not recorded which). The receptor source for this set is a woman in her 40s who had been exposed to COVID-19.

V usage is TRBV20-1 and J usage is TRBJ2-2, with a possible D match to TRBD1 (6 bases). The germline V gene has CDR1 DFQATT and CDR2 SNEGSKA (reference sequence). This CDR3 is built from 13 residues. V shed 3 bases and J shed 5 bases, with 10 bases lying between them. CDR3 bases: TGCAGTGCTAGTAACACAGGGACCGGGGAGCTGTTTTTT. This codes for CSASNTGTGELFF.

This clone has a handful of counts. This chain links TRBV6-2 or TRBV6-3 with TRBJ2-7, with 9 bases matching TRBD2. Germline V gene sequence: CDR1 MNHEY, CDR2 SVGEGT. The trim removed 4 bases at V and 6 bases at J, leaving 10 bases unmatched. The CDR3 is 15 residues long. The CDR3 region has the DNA TGTGCCAGCAGTTCCTTTAGCGGGAGTGTCTCCGAGCAGTACGTC. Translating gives CASSSFSGSVSEQYV.

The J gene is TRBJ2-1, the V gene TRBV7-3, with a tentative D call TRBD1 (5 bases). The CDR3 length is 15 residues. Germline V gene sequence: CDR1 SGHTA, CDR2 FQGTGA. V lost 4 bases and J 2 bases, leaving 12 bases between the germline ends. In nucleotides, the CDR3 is TGTGCCAGCAGCTGGGGCTCCTCGGCCTACAATGAGCAGTTCTTC. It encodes CASSWGSSAYNEQFF. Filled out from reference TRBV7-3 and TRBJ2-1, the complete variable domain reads GAGVSQTPSNKVTEKGKYVELRCDPISGHTALYWYRQSLGQGPEFLIYFQGTGAADDSGLPNDRFFAVRPEGSVSTLKIQRTERGDSAVYLCASSWGSSAYNEQFFGPGTRLTVL.

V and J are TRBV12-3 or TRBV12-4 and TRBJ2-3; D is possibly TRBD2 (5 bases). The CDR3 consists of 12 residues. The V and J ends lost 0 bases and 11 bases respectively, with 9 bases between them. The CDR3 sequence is CASSLAEVGQYF. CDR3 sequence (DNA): TGTGCCAGCAGTTTAGCGGAGGTTGGGCAGTATTTT.

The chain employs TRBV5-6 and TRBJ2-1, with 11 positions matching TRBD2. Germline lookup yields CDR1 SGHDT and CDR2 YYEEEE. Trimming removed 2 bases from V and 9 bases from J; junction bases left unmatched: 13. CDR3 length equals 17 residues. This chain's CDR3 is CASSFSVSLAGGSEQFF. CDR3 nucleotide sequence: TGTGCCAGCAGCTTTAGTGTGAGTCTAGCGGGAGGTAGTGAGCAGTTCTTC.

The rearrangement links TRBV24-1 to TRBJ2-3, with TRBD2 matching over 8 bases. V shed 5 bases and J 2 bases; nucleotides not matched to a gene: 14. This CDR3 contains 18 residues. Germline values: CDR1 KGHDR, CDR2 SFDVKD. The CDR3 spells CATSAGGFMLGLTDTQYF. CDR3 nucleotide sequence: TGTGCCACCAGTGCGGGAGGGTTTATGCTCGGCCTCACAGATACGCAGTATTTT.

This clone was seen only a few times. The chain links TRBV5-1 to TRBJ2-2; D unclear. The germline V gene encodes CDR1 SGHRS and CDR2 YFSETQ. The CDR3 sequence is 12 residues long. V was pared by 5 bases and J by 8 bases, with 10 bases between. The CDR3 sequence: CASSLNEGELFF. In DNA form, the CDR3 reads TGCGCCAGCAGTTTAAACGAGGGGGAGCTGTTTTTT. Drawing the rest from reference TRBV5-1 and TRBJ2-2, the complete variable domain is KAGVTQTPRYLIKTRGQQVTLSCSPISGHRSVSWYQQTPGQGLQFLFEYFSETQRNKGNFPGRFSGRQFSNSRSEMNVSTLELGDSALYLCASSLNEGELFFGEGSRLTVL.

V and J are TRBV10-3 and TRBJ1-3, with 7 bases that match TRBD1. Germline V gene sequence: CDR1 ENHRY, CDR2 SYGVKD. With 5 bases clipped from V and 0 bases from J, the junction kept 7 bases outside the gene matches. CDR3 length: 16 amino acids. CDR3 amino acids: CAISSKGATSGNTIYF. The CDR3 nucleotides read TGTGCCATCAGTTCGAAGGGGGCCACCTCTGGAAACACCATATATTTT.

The CDR3 is CASSYRTTSYEQYF. CDR3 nucleotide sequence: TGTGCCAGCAGCTACCGTACGACTAGCTACGAGCAGTACTTC. The chain recombines TRBV11-2 with TRBJ2-7; D perhaps matches TRBD2 (6 bases). The CDR3 covers 14 residues. CDR1 is SGHAT, CDR2 FQNNGV, per germline. V gave up 4 bases and J gave up 3 bases, with 13 bases separating them.

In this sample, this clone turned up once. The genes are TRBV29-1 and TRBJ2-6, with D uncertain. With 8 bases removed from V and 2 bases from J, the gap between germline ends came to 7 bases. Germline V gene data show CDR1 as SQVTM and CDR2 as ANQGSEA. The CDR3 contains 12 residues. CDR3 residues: CSFTAGANVLTF. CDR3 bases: TGCAGCTTTACAGCTGGGGCCAACGTCCTGACTTTC.

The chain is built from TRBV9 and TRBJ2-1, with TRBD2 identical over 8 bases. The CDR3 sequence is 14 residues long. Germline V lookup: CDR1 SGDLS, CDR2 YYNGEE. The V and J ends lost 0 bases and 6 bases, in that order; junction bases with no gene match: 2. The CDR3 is CASSVGLAPNEQFF. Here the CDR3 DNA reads TGTGCCAGCAGCGTAGGACTAGCGCCCAATGAGCAGTTCTTC.

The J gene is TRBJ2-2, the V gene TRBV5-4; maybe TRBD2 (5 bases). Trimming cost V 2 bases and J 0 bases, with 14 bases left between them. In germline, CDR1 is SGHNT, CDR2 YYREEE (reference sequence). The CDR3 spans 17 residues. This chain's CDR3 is CASSLIARSPNTGELFF. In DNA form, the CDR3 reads TGTGCCAGCAGCTTAATAGCGCGCAGCCCGAACACCGGGGAGCTGTTTTTT.

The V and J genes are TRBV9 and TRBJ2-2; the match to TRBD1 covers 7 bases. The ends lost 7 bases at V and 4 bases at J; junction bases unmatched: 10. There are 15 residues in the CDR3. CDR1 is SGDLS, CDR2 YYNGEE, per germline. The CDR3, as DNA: TGTGCCAGCTCGCCCCTTGGACAGGTCACCGGGGAGCTGTTTTTT. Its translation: CASSPLGQVTGELFF. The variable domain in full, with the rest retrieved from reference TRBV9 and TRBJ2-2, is DSGVTQTPKHLITATGQRVTLRCSPRSGDLSVYWYQQSLDQGLQFLIQYYNGEERAKGNILERFSAQQFPDLHSELNLSSLELGDSALYFCASSPLGQVTGELFFGEGSRLTVL.

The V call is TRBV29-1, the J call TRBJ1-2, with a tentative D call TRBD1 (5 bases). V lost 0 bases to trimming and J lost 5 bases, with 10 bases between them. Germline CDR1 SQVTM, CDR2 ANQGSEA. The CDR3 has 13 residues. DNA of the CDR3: TGCAGCGTTGAAGATCGGGGGGGATATGGCTACACCTTC. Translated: CSVEDRGGYGYTF.

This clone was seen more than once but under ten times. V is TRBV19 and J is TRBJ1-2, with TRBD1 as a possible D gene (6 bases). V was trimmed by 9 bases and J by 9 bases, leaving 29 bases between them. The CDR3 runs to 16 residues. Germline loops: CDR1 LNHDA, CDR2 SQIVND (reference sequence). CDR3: CASTRGGPGGVLSYTF. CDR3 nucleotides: TGTGCCAGCACCCGGGGGGGCCCTGGGGGCGTTTTAAGCTACACCTTC.

In DNA, the CDR3 is TGTGCCAGCAGCTTAGGCGCGGGAGGGAACACCGGGGAGCTGTTTTTT. It encodes CASSLGAGGNTGELFF. This chain links TRBV7-9 with TRBJ2-2; 8 positions agree with TRBD2. V shed 1 base and J 1 base; nucleotides not matched to a gene: 2. There are 16 residues in the CDR3. The germline V gene has CDR1 SEHNR and CDR2 FQNEAQ (reference sequence).

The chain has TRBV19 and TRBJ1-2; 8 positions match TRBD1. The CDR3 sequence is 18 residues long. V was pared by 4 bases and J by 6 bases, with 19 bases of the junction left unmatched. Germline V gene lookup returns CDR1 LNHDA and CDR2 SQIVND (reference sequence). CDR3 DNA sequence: TGTGCCAGTAGTAAGATGGGTTTGGGGCAGGGGGCGAGTGATGGCTACACCTTC. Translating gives CASSKMGLGQGASDGYTF. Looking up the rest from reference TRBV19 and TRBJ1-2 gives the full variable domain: DGGITQSPKYLFRKEGQNVTLSCEQNLNHDAMYWYRQDPGQGLRLIYYSQIVNDFQKGDIAEGYSVSREKKESFPLTVTSAQKNPTAFYLCASSKMGLGQGASDGYTFGSGTRLTVV.

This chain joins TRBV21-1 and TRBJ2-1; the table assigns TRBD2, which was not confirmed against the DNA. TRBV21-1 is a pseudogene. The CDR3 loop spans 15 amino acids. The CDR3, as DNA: TGTGCCAGCAGCAAAGTTAGCGGGATGCGCAATGAGCAGTTCTTC. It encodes CASSKVSGMRNEQFF.

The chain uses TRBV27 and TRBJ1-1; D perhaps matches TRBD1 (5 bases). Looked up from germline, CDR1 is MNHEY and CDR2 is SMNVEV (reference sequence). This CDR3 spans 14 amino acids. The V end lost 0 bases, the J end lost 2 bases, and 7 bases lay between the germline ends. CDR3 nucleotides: TGTGCCAGCAGTTTATCAGGGGTCAACACTGAAGCTTTCTTT. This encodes CASSLSGVNTEAFF.

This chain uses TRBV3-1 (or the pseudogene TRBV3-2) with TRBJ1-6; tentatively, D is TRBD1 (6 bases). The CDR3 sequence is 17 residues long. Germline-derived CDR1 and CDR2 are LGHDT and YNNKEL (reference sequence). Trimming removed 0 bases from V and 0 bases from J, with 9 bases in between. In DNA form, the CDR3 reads TGTGCCAGCAGCCAAGACTTGGACAGCTCCTATAATTCACCCCTCCACTTT. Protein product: CASSQDLDSSYNSPLHF.

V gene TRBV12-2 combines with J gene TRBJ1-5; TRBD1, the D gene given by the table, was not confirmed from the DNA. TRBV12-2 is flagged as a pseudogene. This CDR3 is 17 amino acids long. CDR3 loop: CASRPGTDFRDNQPQHF. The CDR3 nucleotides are TGTGCAAGTCGCCCCGGGACAGACTTTAGGGACAATCAGCCCCAGCATTTT.

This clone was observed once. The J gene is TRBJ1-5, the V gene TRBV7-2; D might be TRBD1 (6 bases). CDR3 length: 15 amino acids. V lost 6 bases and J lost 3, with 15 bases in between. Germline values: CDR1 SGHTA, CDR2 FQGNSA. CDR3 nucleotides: TGTGCCAGCAGTCTTGGACAGAGCTCCAATCAGCCCCAGCATTTT. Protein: CASSLGQSSNQPQHF.

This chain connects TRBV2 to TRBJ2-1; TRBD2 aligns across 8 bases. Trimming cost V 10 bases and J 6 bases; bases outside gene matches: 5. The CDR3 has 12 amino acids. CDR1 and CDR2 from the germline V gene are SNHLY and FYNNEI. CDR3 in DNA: TGTGCCACCCGGGGGGGGGCCAATGAGCAGTTCTTC. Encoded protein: CATRGGANEQFF.

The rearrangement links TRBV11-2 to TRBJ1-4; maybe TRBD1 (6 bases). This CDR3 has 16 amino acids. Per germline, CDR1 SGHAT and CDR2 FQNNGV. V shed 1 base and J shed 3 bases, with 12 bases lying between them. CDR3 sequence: CASSLAPGHPNEKLFF. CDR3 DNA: TGTGCCAGCAGCTTAGCCCCGGGACACCCTAATGAAAAACTGTTTTTT. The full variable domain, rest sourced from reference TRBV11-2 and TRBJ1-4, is EAGVAQSPRYKIIEKRQSVAFWCNPISGHATLYWYQQILGQGPKLLIQFQNNGVVDDSQLPKDRFSAERLKGVDSTLKIQPAKLEDSAVYLCASSLAPGHPNEKLFFGSGTQLSVL.

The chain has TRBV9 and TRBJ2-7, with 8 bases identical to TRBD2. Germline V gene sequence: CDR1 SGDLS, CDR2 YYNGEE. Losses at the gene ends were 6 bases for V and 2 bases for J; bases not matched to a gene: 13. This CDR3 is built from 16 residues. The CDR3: CASNGGATSHAYEQYF. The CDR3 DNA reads TGTGCCAGCAACGGGGGGGCCACATCGCATGCCTACGAGCAGTACTTC. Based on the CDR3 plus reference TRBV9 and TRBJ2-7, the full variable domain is DSGVTQTPKHLITATGQRVTLRCSPRSGDLSVYWYQQSLDQGLQFLIQYYNGEERAKGNILERFSAQQFPDLHSELNLSSLELGDSALYFCASNGGATSHAYEQYFGPGTRLTVT.

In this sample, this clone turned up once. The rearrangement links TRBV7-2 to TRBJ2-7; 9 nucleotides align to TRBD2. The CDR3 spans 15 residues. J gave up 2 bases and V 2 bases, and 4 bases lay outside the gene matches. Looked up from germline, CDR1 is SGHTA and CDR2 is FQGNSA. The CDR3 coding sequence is TGTGCCAGCAGCTTACGCGGGGGGGAGGCCTACGAGCAGTACTTC. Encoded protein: CASSLRGGEAYEQYF.

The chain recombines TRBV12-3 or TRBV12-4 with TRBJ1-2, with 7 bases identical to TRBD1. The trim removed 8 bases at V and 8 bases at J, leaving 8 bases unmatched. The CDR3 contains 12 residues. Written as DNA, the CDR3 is TGTGCCAGCTCTGAGGGGGCAGTGGGCTACACCTTC. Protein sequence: CASSEGAVGYTF.

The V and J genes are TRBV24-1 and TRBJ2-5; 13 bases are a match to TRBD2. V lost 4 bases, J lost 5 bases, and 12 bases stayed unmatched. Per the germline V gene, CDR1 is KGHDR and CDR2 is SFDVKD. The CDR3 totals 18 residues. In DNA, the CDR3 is TGTGCCACCAGTGACCCCACCGGGACTAGCGGGACGGTTGAGACCCAGTACTTC. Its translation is CATSDPTGTSGTVETQYF.

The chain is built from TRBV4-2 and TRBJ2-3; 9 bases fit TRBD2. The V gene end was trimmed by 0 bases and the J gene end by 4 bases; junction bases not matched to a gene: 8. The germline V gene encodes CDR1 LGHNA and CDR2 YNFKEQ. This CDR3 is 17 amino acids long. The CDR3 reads CASSQDLAGGPADTQYF. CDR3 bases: TGTGCCAGCAGCCAAGATTTGGCGGGGGGGCCGGCAGATACGCAGTATTTT.

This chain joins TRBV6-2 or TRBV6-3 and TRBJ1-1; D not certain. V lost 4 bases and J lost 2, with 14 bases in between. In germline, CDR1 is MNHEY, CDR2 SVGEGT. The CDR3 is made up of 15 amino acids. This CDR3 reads CASSSLTTLNTEAFF. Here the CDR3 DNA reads TGTGCCAGCAGTTCTCTAACGACACTTAACACTGAAGCTTTCTTT.